This T cell receptor beta chain emerged from a study of patients and donors after allogeneic stem cell transplantation. The CDR3 is 14 amino acids. Germline-derived CDR1 and CDR2 are MNHEY and SMNVEV (reference sequence). The junction had 5 bases not matched to a gene; V was cut back by 5 bases and J by 3 bases. This clonotype has a handful of counts. TCRdb redid the calling of the RT-PCR reads with MiXCR, one entry per CDR3 protein. The table shows approximately 200,000 distinct CDR3 sequences, with about 38% occurring only once. This TCR was recovered from a human donor who was either an allogeneic HSCT recipient or a stem cell or donor lymphocyte infusion donor (not recorded which). It is not recorded whose cells these are; they may come from a transplant donor. The sequenced material came from blood, either unsorted or a sorted T cell fraction (not recorded which). The rearrangement uses TRBV27 and TRBJ2-7; 9 positions match TRBD1. CDR3 protein: CASSTGQGSYEQYF. The DNA of the CDR3 is TGTGCCAGCAGTACAGGACAGGGGAGCTACGAGCAGTACTTC.